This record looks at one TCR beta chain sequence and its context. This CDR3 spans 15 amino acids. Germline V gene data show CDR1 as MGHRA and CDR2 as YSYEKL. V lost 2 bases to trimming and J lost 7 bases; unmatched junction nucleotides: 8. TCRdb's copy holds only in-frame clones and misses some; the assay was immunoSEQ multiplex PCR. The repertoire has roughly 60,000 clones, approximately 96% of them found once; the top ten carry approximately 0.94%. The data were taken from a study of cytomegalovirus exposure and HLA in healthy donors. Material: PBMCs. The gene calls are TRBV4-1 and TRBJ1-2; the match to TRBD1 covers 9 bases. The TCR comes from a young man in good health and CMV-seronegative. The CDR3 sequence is CASSQPRDRVRGYTF. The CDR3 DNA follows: TGCGCCAGCAGCCAACCCCGGGACAGGGTACGTGGCTACACCTTC.